The rows below give T cell receptor beta chains drawn from one sample of a study of T-cell reconstitution after alpha-beta-depleted transplantation in children. Via MiXCR, TCRdb re-called the PCR reads, giving one row per CDR3 protein. The sample has about 440,000 distinct CDR3 sequences, 43% seen once; the top ten hold around a quarter. The sequences come from PBMCs, collected before TCRalphabeta/CD19-depleted stem cell transplant. These receptors were collected from a girl aged 2 to 9 with aplastic anemia, due to receive a stem cell transplant. Both conserved end residues are part of each CDR3. The D gene is left open where the match is weak. Clone size is not always given. Where it is, it says once, few, many or a class for expanded clones.

v_call: TRBV12-3/TRBV12-4; d_call: TRBD1; clone_size: few; j_call: TRBJ2-1; cdr3_nt: TGTGCCAGCAGTGGACAGGGCGGTCCGAATGAGCAGTTCTTC; cdr3_aa: CASSGQGGPNEQFF
v_call: TRBV20-1; d_call: -; clone_size: many; j_call: TRBJ2-1; cdr3_nt: TGCAGTGCGCTTAGACAGAGAGACAATGAGCAGTTCTTC; cdr3_aa: CSALRQRDNEQFF
v_call: TRBV10-3; d_call: -; clone_size: -; j_call: TRBJ1-5; cdr3_nt: TGTGCCATAGGCAGGGACGATCAGCCCCAGCATTTT; cdr3_aa: CAIGRDDQPQHF
v_call: TRBV20-1; d_call: TRBD2; clone_size: once; j_call: TRBJ2-7; cdr3_nt: TGCAGTGCTAGAGTGGCAACCACAGGCGGGAGATTGTACGAGCAGTACTTC; cdr3_aa: CSARVATTGGRLYEQYF
v_call: TRBV4-1; d_call: -; clone_size: -; j_call: TRBJ2-1; cdr3_nt: TGCGCCAGCAGCCTCCTTGGGCTAGCAGCGAACAATGAGCAGTTCTTC; cdr3_aa: CASSLLGLAANNEQFF
v_call: TRBV4-2; d_call: TRBD1; clone_size: many; j_call: TRBJ1-4; cdr3_nt: TGTGCCAGCAGCCAAGAAGGGGGCGCAACTAATGAAAAACTGTTTTTT; cdr3_aa: CASSQEGGATNEKLFF
v_call: TRBV27; d_call: -; clone_size: -; j_call: TRBJ2-7; cdr3_nt: TGTGCCAGCAGTTTTTTGGGGGCCGGTTACGAGCAGTACTTC; cdr3_aa: CASSFLGAGYEQYF
v_call: TRBV12-3/TRBV12-4; d_call: -; clone_size: few; j_call: TRBJ2-3; cdr3_nt: TGTGCCAGCAGTGGCCTTACAGATACGCAGTATTTT; cdr3_aa: CASSGLTDTQYF
v_call: TRBV20-1; d_call: -; clone_size: few; j_call: TRBJ2-7; cdr3_nt: TGCAGTGCTAACCGGGACGGCACCTACGAGCAGTACTTC; cdr3_aa: CSANRDGTYEQYF
v_call: TRBV20-1; d_call: -; clone_size: -; j_call: TRBJ2-7; cdr3_nt: TGCAGTGGAGGGAGCCCTCGAGAGCAGTACTTC; cdr3_aa: CSGGSPREQYF
v_call: TRBV20-1; d_call: -; clone_size: -; j_call: TRBJ1-1; cdr3_nt: TGCAGTGCTAGACAGGACATGAACACTGAAGCTTTCTTT; cdr3_aa: CSARQDMNTEAFF
v_call: TRBV10-3; d_call: -; clone_size: -; j_call: TRBJ2-7; cdr3_nt: TGTGCCATCAGGGGGACTCACTACGAGCAGTACTTC; cdr3_aa: CAIRGTHYEQYF
v_call: TRBV20-1; d_call: TRBD1; clone_size: -; j_call: TRBJ2-1; cdr3_nt: TGCAGTGCATGGGACAGGGTTGTAAATGAGCAGTTCTTC; cdr3_aa: CSAWDRVVNEQFF
v_call: TRBV10-3; d_call: -; clone_size: -; j_call: TRBJ1-4; cdr3_nt: TGTGCCATCAGTGTCTCAGGGGTAACCAATGAAAAACTGTTTTTT; cdr3_aa: CAISVSGVTNEKLFF
v_call: TRBV7-9; d_call: -; clone_size: -; j_call: TRBJ2-7; cdr3_nt: TGTGCCAGCAGCTCCGGGACACTGACCTACGAGCAGTACTTC; cdr3_aa: CASSSGTLTYEQYF
v_call: TRBV7-2; d_call: TRBD1; clone_size: many; j_call: TRBJ1-2; cdr3_nt: TGTGCCAGCAGCCCGCTAAGGGGGCAGACGAACTATGGCTACACCTTC; cdr3_aa: CASSPLRGQTNYGYTF